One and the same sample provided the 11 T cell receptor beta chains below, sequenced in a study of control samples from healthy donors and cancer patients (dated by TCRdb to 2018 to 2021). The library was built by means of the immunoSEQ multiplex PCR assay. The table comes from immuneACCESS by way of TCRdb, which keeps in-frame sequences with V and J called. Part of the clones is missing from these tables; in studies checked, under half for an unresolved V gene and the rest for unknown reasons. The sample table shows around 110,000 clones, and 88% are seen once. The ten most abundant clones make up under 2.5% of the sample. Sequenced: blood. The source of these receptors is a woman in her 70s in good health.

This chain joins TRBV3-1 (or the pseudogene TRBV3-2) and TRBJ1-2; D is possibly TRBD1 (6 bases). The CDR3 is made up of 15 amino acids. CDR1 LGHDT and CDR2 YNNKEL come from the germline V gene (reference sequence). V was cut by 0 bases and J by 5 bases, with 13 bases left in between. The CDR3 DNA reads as TGTGCCAGCAGCCAAGATCGTCAGGGGTCTTATGGCTACACCTTC. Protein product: CASSQDRQGSYGYTF.

The CDR3 DNA sequence: TGTGCCAGCAGCCGAGCCTGGGGAGGCTCCTATAATTCACCCCTCCACTTT. Translating it yields CASSRAWGGSYNSPLHF. The rearrangement links TRBV14 to TRBJ1-6; D remains unclear. Looked up from germline, CDR1 is SGHDN and CDR2 is FVKESK. V lost 4 bases, J lost 0 bases, and 13 bases lay in between. The CDR3 covers 17 residues.

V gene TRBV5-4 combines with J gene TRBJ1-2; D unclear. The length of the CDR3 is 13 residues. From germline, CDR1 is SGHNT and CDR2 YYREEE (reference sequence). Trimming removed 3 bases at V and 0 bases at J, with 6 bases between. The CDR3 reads CASSSRPNYGYTF. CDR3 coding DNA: TGTGCCAGCAGCTCTCGTCCTAACTATGGCTACACCTTC.

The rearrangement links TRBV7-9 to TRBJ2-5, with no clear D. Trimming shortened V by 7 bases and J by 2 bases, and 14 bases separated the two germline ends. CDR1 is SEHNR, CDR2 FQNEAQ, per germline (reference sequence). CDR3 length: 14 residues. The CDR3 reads CASTYGRNQETQYF. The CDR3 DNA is TGTGCCAGCACCTATGGGCGAAATCAAGAGACCCAGTACTTC.

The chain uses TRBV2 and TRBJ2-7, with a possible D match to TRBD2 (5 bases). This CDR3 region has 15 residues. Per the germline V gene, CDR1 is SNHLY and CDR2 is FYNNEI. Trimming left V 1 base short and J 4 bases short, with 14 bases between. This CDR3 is CASSEGPGVGYEQYF. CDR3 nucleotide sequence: TGTGCCAGCAGTGAAGGGCCCGGGGTCGGTTACGAGCAGTACTTC.

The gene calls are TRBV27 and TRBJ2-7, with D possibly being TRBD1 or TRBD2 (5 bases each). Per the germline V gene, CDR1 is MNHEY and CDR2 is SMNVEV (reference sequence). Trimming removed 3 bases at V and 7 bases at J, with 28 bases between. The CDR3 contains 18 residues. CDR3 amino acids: CASSFRGIGRQGVREQYF. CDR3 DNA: TGTGCCAGCAGTTTTCGCGGCATCGGACGTCAGGGAGTCCGGGAGCAGTACTTC.

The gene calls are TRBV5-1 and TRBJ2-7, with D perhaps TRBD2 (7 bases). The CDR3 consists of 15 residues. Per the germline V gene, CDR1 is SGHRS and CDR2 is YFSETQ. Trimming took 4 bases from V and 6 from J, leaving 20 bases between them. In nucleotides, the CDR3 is TGCGCCAGCAGCCCCCGTGGGGGGGGCCGCTCCGAGCAGTACTTC. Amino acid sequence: CASSPRGGGRSEQYF.

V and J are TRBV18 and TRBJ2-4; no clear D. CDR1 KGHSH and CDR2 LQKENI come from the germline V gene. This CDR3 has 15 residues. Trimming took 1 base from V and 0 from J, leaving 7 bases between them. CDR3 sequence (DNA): TGTGCCAGCTCACCACTAACGGAAGCCAAAAACATTCAGTACTTC. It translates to CASSPLTEAKNIQYF.

The CDR3 DNA follows: TGTGCCAGCAGCTTTACTAACCCCCCGAGGTACACCTTC. Protein product: CASSFTNPPRYTF. The genes are TRBV5-6 and TRBJ1-2, with D hard to call. Trimming left V 2 bases short and J 11 bases short, with 16 bases between. CDR1 and CDR2 (germline): SGHDT, YYEEEE. There are 13 residues in the CDR3.

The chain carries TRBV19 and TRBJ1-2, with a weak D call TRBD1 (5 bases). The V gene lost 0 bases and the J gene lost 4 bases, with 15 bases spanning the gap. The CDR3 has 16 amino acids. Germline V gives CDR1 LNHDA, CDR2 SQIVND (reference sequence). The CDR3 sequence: CASSIDLSGRIYGYTF. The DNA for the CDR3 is TGTGCCAGTAGTATAGATCTATCAGGGAGGATCTATGGCTACACCTTC. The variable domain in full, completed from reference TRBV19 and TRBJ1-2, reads DGGITQSPKYLFRKEGQNVTLSCEQNLNHDAMYWYRQDPGQGLRLIYYSQIVNDFQKGDIAEGYSVSREKKESFPLTVTSAQKNPTAFYLCASSIDLSGRIYGYTFGSGTRLTVV.

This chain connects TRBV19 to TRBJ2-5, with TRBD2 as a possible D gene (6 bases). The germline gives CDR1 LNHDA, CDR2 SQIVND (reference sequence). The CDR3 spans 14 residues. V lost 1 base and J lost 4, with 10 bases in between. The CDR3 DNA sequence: TGTGCCAGTAGTATAGGGGCGGGGAGAGAGACCCAGTACTTC. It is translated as CASSIGAGRETQYF.